This TCR beta chain was sequenced during a study of blood T cell repertoires in COVID-19. Some clones are missing from TCRdb's copy, which holds only in-frame ones; the method was immunoSEQ multiplex PCR. Among about 480,000 clones listed, roughly nine tenths were seen once. The ends lost 6 bases at V and 3 bases at J; junction bases unmatched: 11. This CDR3 has 15 amino acids. Per germline, CDR1 SNHLY and CDR2 FYNNEI. The TCR originated in a man aged 18 to 29 with COVID-19, enrolled during active disease. Material: peripheral blood. This sequence joins TRBV2 and TRBJ2-7, with TRBD2 identical over 7 bases. The CDR3 DNA is TGTGCCAGCAGGGACCCCGAGCGGGGCCACTACGAGCAGTACTTC. This gives the protein CASRDPERGHYEQYF. The full variable domain, rest sourced from reference TRBV2 and TRBJ2-7, is EPEVTQTPSHQVTQMGQEVILRCVPISNHLYFYWYRQILGQKVEFLVSFYNNEISEKSEIFDDQFSVERPDGSNFTLKIRSTKLEDSAMYFCASRDPERGHYEQYFGPGTRLTVT.